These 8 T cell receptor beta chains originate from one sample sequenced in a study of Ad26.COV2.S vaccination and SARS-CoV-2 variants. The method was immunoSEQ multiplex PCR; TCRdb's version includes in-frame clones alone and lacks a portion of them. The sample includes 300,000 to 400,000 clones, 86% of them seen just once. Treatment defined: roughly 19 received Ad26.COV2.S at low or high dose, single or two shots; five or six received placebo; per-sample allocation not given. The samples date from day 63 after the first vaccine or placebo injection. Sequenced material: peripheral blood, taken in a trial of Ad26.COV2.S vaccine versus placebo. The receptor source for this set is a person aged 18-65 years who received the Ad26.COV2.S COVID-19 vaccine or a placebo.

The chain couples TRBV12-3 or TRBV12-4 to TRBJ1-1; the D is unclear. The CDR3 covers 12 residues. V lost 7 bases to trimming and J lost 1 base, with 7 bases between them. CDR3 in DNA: TGTGCCAGCATGGGCAGGAACACTGAAGCTTTCTTT. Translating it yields CASMGRNTEAFF.

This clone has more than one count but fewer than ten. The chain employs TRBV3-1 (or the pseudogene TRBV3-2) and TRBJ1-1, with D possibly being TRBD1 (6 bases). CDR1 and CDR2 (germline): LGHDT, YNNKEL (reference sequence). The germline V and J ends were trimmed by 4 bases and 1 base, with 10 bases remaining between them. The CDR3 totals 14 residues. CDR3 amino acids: CASSPEGGNTEAFF. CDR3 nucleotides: TGTGCCAGCAGCCCCGAGGGGGGGAACACTGAAGCTTTCTTT.

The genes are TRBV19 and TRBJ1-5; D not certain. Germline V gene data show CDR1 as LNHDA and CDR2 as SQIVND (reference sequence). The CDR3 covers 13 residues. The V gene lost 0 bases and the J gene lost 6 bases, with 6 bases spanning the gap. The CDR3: CASSIDRVQPQHF. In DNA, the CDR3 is TGTGCCAGTAGTATAGATCGGGTTCAGCCCCAGCATTTT.

CDR3 amino acids: CASSPGQGRAQETQYF. The CDR3 bases are TGTGCCAGCAGCCCTGGACAGGGAAGGGCCCAAGAGACCCAGTACTTC. The J gene is TRBJ2-5, the V gene TRBV5-4; 8 positions agree with TRBD1. Germline-derived CDR1 and CDR2 are SGHNT and YYREEE (reference sequence). V lost 4 bases, J lost 1 base, and 9 bases stayed unmatched. This CDR3 is built from 16 residues.

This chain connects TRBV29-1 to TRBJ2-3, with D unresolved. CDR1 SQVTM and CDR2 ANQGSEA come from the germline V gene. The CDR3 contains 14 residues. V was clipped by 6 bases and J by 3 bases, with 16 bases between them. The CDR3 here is CSVGPSLSTDTQYF. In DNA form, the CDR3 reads TGCAGCGTCGGTCCGTCTCTATCGACAGATACGCAGTATTTT.

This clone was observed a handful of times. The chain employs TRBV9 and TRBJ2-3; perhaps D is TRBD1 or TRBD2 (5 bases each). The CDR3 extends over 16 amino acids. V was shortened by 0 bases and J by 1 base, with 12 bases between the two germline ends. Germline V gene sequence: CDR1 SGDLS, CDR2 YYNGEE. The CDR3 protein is CASSVEGTGGTDTQYF. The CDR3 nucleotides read TGTGCCAGCAGCGTAGAGGGGACCGGTGGCACAGATACGCAGTATTTT.

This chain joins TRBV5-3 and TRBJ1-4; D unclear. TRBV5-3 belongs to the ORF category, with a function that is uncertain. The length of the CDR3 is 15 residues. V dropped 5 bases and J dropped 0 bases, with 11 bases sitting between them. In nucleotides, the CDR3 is TGTGCCAGAAGTCTCCGCACCGCAACTAATGAAAAACTGTTTTTT. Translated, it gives CARSLRTATNEKLFF.

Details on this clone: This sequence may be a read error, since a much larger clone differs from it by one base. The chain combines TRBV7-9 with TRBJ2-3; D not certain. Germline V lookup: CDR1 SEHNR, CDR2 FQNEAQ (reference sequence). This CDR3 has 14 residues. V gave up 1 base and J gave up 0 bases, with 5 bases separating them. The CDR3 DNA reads TGTGCCAGCAGCTTAGGCCGGAGCACAGATACGCAGTATTTT. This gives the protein CASSLGRSTDTQYF.